The T cell receptor (beta chain) under discussion was sequenced for a study of blood T cell repertoires in COVID-19. For the study at large: Spain, Italy and the United States supplied samples that represented acute and convalescent COVID-19. PBMCs, B-cell-depleted T cells, or T cells were the source of the cDNA or gDNA that made up the material.

The authors' processing: Estimates of nucleated cell counts were drawn from the amplification of reference gene primers. Using immunoSEQ multiplex PCR, the repertoire was profiled, and TCRdb retains in-frame clones only, with some absent. V and J calls and clone size are as listed in that table; D and trimming were resolved from the DNA. The sample lists roughly 130,000 clones, around 77% occurring once. The trim removed 5 bases at V and 7 bases at J, leaving 10 bases unmatched. The germline V gene encodes CDR1 SGHTA and CDR2 FQGTGA. The CDR3 consists of 16 residues. The chain links TRBV7-3 to TRBJ2-1; 11 bases line up with TRBD2. This TCR derives from a man between 60 and 70 years old with active or convalescent COVID-19. Sequenced: peripheral blood. The CDR3 is CASSRQAASGRNEQFF. The CDR3 nucleotides are TGTGCCAGCAGCCGACAAGCGGCTAGCGGGAGGAATGAGCAGTTCTTC.